The source of this TCR beta chain is a study of blood T cell repertoires in COVID-19. The wider study: The analysed material was cDNA or gDNA that came from T cells, B-cell-depleted T cells, or PBMCs.

CDR1 is SGHTA and CDR2 is FQGTGA in the germline V gene. The V end was cut by 2 bases, the J end by 1 base, with 8 bases between. This CDR3 spans 14 amino acids. Exposed enrollees encountered a COVID-19 case at some point within 2 weeks before study entry. Here immunoSEQ multiplex PCR was the method, and the copy in TCRdb shows in-frame clones only, minus some. In the table there are roughly 200,000 clones, about four fifths of which are singletons. V gene TRBV7-3 combines with J gene TRBJ1-1; D is unresolved. The sequencing input was PBMCs or T cells enriched from blood (not recorded which). This clonotype originated in a woman between 25 and 40 years old who had been exposed to COVID-19. CDR3 protein: CASSLLGGNTEAFF. The CDR3 region has the DNA TGTGCCAGCAGCTTATTAGGCGGGAACACTGAAGCTTTCTTT.